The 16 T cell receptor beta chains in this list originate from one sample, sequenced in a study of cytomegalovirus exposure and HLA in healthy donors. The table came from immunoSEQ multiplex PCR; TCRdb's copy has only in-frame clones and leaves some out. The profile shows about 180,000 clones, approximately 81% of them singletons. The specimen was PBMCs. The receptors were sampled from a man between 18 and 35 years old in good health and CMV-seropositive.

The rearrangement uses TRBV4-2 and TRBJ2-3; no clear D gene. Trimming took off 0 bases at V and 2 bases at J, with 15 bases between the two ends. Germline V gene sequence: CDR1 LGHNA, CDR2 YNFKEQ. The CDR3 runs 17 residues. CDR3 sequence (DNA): TGTGCCAGCAGCCAAGAAGTAGAGCGCAGACCCACAGATACGCAGTATTTT. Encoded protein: CASSQEVERRPTDTQYF.

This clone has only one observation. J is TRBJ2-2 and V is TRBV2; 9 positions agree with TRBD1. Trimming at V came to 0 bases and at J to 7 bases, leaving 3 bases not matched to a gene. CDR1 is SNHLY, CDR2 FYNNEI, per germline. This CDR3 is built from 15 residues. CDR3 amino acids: CASSEAGTGIGELFF. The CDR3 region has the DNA TGTGCCAGCAGTGAAGCGGGGACAGGGATCGGGGAGCTGTTTTTT. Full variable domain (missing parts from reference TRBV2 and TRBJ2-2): EPEVTQTPSHQVTQMGQEVILRCVPISNHLYFYWYRQILGQKVEFLVSFYNNEISEKSEIFDDQFSVERPDGSNFTLKIRSTKLEDSAMYFCASSEAGTGIGELFFGEGSRLTVL.

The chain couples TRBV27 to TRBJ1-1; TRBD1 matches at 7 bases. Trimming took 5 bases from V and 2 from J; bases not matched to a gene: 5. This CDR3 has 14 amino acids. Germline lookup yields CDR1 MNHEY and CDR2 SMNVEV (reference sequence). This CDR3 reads CASSMNRGNTEAFF. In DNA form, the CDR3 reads TGTGCCAGCAGTATGAACAGGGGAAACACTGAAGCTTTCTTT.

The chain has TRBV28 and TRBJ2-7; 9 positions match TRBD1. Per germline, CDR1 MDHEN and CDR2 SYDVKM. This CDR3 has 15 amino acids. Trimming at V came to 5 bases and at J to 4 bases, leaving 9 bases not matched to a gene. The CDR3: CASSLVGQGPYEQYF. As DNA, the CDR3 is TGTGCCAGCAGTCTAGTCGGACAGGGGCCGTACGAGCAGTACTTC.

Written as DNA, the CDR3 is TGTGCCAGCCGCCCAGGGGGCAGGGACGAGCAGTACTTC. It specifies CASRPGGRDEQYF. This chain connects TRBV28 to TRBJ2-7, with 8 bases that match TRBD1. Germline V gene sequence: CDR1 MDHEN, CDR2 SYDVKM. CDR3 length equals 13 residues. Trimming at V came to 8 bases and at J to 5 bases, leaving 8 bases not matched to a gene.

The CDR3 DNA sequence: TGCGCCAGCAGCCTCCGAGTCAGCGCCGGGTACGAGCAGTACTTC. This translates into CASSLRVSAGYEQYF. J is TRBJ2-7 and V is TRBV5-1, with no clear D. Looked up from germline, CDR1 is SGHRS and CDR2 is YFSETQ. The ends were cut back, 4 bases at V and 4 bases at J, with 18 bases in the middle. The CDR3 has 15 residues.

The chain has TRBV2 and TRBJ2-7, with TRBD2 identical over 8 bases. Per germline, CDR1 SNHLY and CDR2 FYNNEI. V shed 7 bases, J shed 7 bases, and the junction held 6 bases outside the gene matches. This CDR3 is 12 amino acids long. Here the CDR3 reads CASTGRAHEQYF. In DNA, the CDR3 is TGTGCCAGCACCGGGAGGGCGCATGAGCAGTACTTC.

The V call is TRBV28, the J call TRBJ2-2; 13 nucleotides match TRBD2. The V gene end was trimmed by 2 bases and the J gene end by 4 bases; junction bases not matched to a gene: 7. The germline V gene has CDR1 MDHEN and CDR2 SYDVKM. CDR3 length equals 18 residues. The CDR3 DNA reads TGTGCCAGCAGTTTAATCACTAGCGGGGGGGACTTCACCGGGGAGCTGTTTTTT. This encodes CASSLITSGGDFTGELFF.

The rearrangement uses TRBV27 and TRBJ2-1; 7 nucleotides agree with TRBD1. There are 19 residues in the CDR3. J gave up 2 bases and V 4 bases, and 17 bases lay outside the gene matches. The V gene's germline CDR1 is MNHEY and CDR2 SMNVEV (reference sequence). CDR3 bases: TGTGCCAGCAGTTCATGGTCCCCTCACCGGGACAGCACCTACAATGAGCAGTTCTTC. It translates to CASSSWSPHRDSTYNEQFF.

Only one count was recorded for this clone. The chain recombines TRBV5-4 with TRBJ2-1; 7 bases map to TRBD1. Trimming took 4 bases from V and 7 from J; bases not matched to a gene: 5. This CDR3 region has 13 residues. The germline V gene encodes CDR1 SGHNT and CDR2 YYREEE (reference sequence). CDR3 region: CASSPTGENEQFF. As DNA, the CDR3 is TGTGCCAGCAGCCCAACAGGGGAAAATGAGCAGTTCTTC. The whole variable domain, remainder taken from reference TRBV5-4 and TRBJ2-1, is ETGVTQSPTHLIKTRGQQVTLRCSSQSGHNTVSWYQQALGQGPQFIFQYYREEENGRGNFPPRFSGLQFPNYSSELNVNALELDDSALYLCASSPTGENEQFFGPGTRLTVL.

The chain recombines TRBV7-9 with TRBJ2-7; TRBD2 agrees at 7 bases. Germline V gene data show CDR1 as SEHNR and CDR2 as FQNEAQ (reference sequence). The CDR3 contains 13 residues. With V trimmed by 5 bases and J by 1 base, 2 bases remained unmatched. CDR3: CASSGRASYEQYF. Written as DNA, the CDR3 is TGTGCCAGCAGCGGGAGGGCGTCCTACGAGCAGTACTTC.

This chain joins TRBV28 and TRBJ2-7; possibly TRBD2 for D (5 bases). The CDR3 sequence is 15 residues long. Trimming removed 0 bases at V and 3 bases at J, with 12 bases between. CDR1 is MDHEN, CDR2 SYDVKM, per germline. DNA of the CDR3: TGTGCCAGCAGTTTATGGGCCACCGGGAACTACGAGCAGTACTTC. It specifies CASSLWATGNYEQYF.

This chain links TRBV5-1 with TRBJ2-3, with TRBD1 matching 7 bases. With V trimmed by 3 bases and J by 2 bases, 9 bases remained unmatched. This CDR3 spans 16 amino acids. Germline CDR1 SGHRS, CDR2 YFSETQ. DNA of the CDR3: TGCGCCAGCAGCTCCCTGGGGGACAGCTACACAGATACGCAGTATTTT. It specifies CASSSLGDSYTDTQYF.

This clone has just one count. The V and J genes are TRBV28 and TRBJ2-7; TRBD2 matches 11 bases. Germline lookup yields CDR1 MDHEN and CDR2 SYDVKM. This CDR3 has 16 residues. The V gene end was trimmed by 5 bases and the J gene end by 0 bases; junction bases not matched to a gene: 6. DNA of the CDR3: TGTGCCAGCAGTGCAAAGACTAGCGGGGACTCCTACGAGCAGTACTTC. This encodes CASSAKTSGDSYEQYF. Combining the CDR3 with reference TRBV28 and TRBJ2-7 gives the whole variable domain DVKVTQSSRYLVKRTGEKVFLECVQDMDHENMFWYRQDPGLGLRLIYFSYDVKMKEKGDIPEGYSVSREKKERFSLILESASTNQTSMYLCASSAKTSGDSYEQYFGPGTRLTVT.

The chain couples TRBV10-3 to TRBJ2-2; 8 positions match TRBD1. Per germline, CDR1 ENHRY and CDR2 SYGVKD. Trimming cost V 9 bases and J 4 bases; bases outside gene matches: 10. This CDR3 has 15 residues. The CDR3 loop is CAISPGQDTTGELFF. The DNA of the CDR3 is TGTGCCATTTCCCCGGGACAGGATACCACCGGGGAGCTGTTTTTT.

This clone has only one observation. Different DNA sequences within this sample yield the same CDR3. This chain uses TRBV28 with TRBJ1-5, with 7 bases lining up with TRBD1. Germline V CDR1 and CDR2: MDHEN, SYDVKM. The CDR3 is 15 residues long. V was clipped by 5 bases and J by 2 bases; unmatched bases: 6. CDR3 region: CASSPGQAGNQPQHF. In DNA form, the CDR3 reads TGTGCCAGCAGTCCAGGACAGGCCGGCAATCAGCCCCAGCATTTT. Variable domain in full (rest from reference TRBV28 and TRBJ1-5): DVKVTQSSRYLVKRTGEKVFLECVQDMDHENMFWYRQDPGLGLRLIYFSYDVKMKEKGDIPEGYSVSREKKERFSLILESASTNQTSMYLCASSPGQAGNQPQHFGDGTRLSIL.